The rows below give T cell receptor beta chains drawn from one sample of a study of cytomegalovirus exposure and HLA in healthy donors. Measured with immunoSEQ multiplex PCR; TCRdb has only the in-frame clones, and not every one. The data show around 170,000 clones, around 80% seen once. Specimen: PBMCs. The receptor set was obtained from a woman between 35 and 50 years old in good health and CMV-seronegative. CDR3s include the opening cysteine and the closing phenylalanine or tryptophan. The order of the fields is V gene, CDR3 length, CDR3 protein.

>TRBV25-1|14
CASSDFSPGDEQYF
>TRBV6-5|14
CASRQASNTGELFF
>TRBV7-3|14
CASSLQALAAEQYF
>TRBV19|16
CASSIRGQGLIAEAFF
>TRBV6-6|13
CASSYYRDSPLHF
>TRBV5-8|15
CASSLGTGGNEKLFF
>TRBV19|12
CASSRQNTEAFF
>TRBV7-2|16
CASSPSTSGREDEQFF
>TRBV28|14
CASITRGGRDEQFF
>TRBV7-3|14
CASSLVGLDYGYTF
>TRBV7-2|14
CASSLRHYNSPLHF
>TRBV5-4|17
CASSLIPLDSLNTEAFF
>TRBV6-5|13
CASSSAGGNTQYF
>TRBV4-1|14
CASSLRDRGLGYTF
>TRBV5-1|16
CASSLAGTGYNSPLHF
>TRBV4-2|16
CASSQVVGGRDGEQYF
>TRBV9|15
CARQPGVSYNSPLHF
>TRBV2|15
CASSELFGGNQPQHF
>TRBV7-9|12
CASATGTQPQHF
>TRBV19|15
CASSIRGGSGNTIYF
>TRBV18|14
CASSEGATNEKLFF
>TRBV11-2|18
CASSLGGLPPLGTDTQYF
>TRBV25-1|14
CASRGLSPYNEQYF
>TRBV2|14
CASSGGGIQETQYF
>TRBV29-1|12
CSVKAANYGYTF
>TRBV4-1|15
CASSHVPGSQPEAFF
>TRBV6-1|16
CASSEMGTGGAGTQYF
>TRBV13|13
CASSLGTQIQQYF
>TRBV6-1|13
CASSEGRATEAFF
>TRBV6-5|13
CASSHGTGGGYTF
>TRBV9|17
CASSVERSPGYEGEQFF
>TRBV19|14
CASRQGAGGQPQHF
>TRBV27|15
CASSLTGQGGDEQYF
>TRBV28|16
CASSTNVGQGNEKLFF
>TRBV19|13
CASSIGQGGGYTF
>TRBV7-2|15
CASSLGLAGANEQYF
>TRBV5-4|13
CASSLANNYGYTF
>TRBV11-2|15
CASSLGASGGKEQFF
>TRBV29-1|15
CSVPGQGMVSYGYTF
>TRBV9|15
CASSVGASGRREQYF
>TRBV5-4|14
CASSLEIYSGGYTF
>TRBV7-3|13
CATSSGRDNEQFF
>TRBV25-1|14
CASSLAQANYGYTF
>TRBV7-9|16
CASSFEGQGAGNTIYF
>TRBV29-1|14
CSVGARGTNYGYTF
>TRBV29-1|13
CSVASSGANVLTF
>TRBV27|16
CASSLDWRPTTDTQYF
>TRBV6-4|14
CASSDGDRDSPLHF
>TRBV6-1|14
CASSRTVRNEKLFF
>TRBV7-2|13
CASSSTGVETQYF
>TRBV13|13
CASSSSPGQLYTF
>TRBV6-6|15
CASSPGGIYNSPLHF
>TRBV10-3|14
CAISAGRGYNEQFF
>TRBV28|16
CASSSGTSGSLHTQYF
>TRBV6-5|15
CASSSTGVGNQPQHF